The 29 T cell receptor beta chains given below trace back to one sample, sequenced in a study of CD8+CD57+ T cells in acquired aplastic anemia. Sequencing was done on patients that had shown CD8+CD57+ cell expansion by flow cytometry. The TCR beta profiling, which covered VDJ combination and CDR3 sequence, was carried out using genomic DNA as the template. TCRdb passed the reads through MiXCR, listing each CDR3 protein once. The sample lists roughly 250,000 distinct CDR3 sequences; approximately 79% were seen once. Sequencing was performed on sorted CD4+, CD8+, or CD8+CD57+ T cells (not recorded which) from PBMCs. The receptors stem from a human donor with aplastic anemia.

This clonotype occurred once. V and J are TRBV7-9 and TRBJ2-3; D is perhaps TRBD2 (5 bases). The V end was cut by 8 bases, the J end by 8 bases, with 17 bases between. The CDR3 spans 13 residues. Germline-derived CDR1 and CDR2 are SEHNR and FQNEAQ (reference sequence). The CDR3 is CASGDEGTGTQYF. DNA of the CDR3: TGTGCCAGCGGGGATGAGGGCACCGGTACGCAGTATTTT.

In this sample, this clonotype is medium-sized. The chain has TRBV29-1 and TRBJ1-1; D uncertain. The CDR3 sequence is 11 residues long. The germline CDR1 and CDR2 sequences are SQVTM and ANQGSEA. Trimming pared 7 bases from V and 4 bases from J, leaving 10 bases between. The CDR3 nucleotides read TGCAGCGGAGTAAGGGTCACTGAAGCTTTCTTT. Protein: CSGVRVTEAFF. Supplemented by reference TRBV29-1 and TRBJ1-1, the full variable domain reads SAVISQKPSRDICQRGTSLTIQCQVDSQVTMMFWYRQQPGQSLTLIATANQGSEATYESGFVIDKFPISRPNLTFSTLTVSNMSPEDSSIYLCSGVRVTEAFFGQGTRLTVV.

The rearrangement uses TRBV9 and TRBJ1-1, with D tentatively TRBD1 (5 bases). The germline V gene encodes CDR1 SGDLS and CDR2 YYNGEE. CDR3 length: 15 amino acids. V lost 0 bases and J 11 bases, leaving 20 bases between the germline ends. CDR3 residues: CASSVVEIGAIDAFF. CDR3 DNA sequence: TGTGCCAGCAGCGTAGTTGAGATTGGGGCGATTGATGCTTTCTTT.

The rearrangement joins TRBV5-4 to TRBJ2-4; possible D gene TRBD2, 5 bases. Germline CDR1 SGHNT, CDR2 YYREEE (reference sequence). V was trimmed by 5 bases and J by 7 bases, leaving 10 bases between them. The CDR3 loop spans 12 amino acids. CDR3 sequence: CASRVTRNIQYF. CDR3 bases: TGTGCCAGCAGAGTTACTAGGAACATTCAGTACTTC.

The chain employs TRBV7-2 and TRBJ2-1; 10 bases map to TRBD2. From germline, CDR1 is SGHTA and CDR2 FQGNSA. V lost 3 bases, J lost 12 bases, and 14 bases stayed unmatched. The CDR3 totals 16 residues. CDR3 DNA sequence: TGTGCCAGCAGCTTTCAAAGAAGCGGGGGGGCCGTTGCGCAGTTCTTC. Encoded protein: CASSFQRSGGAVAQFF.

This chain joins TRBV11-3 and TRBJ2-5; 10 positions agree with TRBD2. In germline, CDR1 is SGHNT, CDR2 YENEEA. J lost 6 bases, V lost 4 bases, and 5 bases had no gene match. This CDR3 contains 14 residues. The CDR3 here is CASSSWTSGKTQYF. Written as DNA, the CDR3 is TGTGCCAGCAGCTCTTGGACTAGCGGCAAGACCCAGTACTTC.

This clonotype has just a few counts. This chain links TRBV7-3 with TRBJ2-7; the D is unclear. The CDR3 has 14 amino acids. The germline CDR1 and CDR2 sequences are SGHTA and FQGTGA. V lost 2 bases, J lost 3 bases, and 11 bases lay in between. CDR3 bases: TGTGCCAGCAGCTTAGCGCCACAGATCTACGAGCAGTACTTC. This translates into CASSLAPQIYEQYF.

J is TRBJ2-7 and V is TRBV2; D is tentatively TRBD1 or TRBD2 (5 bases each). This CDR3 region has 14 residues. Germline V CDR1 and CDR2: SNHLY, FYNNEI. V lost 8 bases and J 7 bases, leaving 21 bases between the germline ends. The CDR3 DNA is TGTGCCAGCTCCTATGCTAGGGGTGAGGGGGAGCAGTACTTC. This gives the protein CASSYARGEGEQYF. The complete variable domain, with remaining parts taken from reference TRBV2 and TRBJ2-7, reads EPEVTQTPSHQVTQMGQEVILRCVPISNHLYFYWYRQILGQKVEFLVSFYNNEISEKSEIFDDQFSVERPDGSNFTLKIRSTKLEDSAMYFCASSYARGEGEQYFGPGTRLTVT.

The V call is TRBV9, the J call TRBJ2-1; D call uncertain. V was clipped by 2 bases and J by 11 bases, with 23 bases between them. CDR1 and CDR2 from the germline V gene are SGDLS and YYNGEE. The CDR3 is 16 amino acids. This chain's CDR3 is CASSVQIDGGCEQQFF. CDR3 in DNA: TGTGCCAGCAGCGTTCAAATAGACGGTGGGTGCGAGCAGCAGTTCTTC.

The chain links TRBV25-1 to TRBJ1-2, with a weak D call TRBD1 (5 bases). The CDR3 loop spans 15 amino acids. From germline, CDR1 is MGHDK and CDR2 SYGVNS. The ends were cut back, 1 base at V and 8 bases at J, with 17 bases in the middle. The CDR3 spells CASSESGRRGSGYTF. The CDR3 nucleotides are TGTGCCAGCAGTGAATCTGGAAGAAGGGGCAGCGGCTACACCTTC.

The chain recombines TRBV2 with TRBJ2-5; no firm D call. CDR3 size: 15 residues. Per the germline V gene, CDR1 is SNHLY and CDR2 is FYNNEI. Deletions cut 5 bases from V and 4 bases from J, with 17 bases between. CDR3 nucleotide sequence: TGTGCCAGCAGTTTGCTACCGACCAACCTAGAGACCCAGTACTTC. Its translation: CASSLLPTNLETQYF. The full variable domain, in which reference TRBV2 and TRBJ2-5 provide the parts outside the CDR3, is EPEVTQTPSHQVTQMGQEVILRCVPISNHLYFYWYRQILGQKVEFLVSFYNNEISEKSEIFDDQFSVERPDGSNFTLKIRSTKLEDSAMYFCASSLLPTNLETQYFGPGTRLLVL.

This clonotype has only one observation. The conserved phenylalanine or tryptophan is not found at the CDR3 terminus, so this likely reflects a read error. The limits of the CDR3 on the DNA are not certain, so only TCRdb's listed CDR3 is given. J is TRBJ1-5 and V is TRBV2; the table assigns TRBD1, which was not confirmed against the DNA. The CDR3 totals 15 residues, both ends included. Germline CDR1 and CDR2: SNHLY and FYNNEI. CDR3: CASRDGGTETQPFHL.

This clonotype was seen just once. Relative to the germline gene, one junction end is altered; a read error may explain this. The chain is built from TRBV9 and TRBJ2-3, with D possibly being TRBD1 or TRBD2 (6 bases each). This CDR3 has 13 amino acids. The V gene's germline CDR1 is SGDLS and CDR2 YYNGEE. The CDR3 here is CASSEGGKGTKYF. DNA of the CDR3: TGTGCCAGCAGCGAAGGGGGGAAAGGTACGAAGTATTTT.

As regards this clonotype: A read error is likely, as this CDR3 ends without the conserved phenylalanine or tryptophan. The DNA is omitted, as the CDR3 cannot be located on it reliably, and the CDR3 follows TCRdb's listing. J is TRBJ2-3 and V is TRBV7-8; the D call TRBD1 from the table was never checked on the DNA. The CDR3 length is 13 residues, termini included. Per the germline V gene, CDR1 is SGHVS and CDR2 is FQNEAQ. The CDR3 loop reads CASSFERDETALS.

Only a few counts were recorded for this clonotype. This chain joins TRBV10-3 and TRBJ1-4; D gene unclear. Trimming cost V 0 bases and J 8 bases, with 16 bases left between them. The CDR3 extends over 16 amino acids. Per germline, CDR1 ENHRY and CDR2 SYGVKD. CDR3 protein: CAISESIATWREKLFF. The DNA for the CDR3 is TGTGCCATCAGTGAGTCGATTGCGACGTGGAGGGAAAAACTGTTTTTT.

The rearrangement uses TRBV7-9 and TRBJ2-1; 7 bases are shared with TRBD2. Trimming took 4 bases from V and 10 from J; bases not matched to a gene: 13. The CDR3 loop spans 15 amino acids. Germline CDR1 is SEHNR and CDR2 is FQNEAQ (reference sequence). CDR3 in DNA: TGTGCCAGCAGCTCCGAAGCGGACGGGGGGAGGGAGCAGTTCTTC. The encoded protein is CASSSEADGGREQFF.

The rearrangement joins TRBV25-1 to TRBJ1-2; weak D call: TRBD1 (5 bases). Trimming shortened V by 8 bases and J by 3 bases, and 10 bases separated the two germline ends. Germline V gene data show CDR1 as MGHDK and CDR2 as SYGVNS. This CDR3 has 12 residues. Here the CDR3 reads CASESGHYGYTF. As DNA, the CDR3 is TGTGCCAGCGAGTCGGGACACTATGGCTACACCTTC.

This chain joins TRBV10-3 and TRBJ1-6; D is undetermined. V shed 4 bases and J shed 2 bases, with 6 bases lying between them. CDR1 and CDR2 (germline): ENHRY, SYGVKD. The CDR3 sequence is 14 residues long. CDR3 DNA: TGTGCCATCAGTGCACAGACCTATAATTCACCCCTCCACTTT. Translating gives CAISAQTYNSPLHF.

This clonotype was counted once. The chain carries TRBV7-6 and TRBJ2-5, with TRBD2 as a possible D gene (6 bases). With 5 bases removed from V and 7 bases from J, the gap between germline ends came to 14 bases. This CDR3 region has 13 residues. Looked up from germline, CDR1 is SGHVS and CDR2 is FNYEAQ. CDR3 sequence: CASSTLASGTQYF. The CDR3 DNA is TGTGCCAGCAGCACCCTAGCGTCAGGGACCCAGTACTTC.

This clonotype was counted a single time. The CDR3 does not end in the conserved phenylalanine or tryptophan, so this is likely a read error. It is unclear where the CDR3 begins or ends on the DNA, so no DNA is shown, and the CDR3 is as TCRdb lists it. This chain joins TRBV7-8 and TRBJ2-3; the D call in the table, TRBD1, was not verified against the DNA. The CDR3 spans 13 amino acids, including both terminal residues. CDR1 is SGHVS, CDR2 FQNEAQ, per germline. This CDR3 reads CASSFDPDGTAHS.

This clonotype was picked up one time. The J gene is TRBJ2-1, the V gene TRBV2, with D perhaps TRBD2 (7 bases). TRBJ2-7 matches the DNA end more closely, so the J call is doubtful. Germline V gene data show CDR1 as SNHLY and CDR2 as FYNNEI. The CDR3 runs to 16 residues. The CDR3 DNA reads TGTGCCAGAAGCGAGGGGGGGGGCAACGGTCAGGATGAGCAGTACTTC. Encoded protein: CARSEGGGNGQDEQYF.

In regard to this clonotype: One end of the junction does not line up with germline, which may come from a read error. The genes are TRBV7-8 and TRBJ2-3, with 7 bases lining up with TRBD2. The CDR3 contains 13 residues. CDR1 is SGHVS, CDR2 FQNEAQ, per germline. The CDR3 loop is CASGYAGADTQQF. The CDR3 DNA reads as TGTGCCAGCGGGTACGCGGGAGCAGATACGCAGCAGTTT.

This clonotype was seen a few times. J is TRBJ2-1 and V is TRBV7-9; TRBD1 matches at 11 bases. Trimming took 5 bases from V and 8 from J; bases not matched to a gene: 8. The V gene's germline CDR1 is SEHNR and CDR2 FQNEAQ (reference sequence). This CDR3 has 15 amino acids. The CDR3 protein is CASSPGTGGSDEQFF. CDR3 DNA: TGTGCCAGCAGCCCCGGGACAGGGGGGAGCGATGAGCAGTTCTTC.

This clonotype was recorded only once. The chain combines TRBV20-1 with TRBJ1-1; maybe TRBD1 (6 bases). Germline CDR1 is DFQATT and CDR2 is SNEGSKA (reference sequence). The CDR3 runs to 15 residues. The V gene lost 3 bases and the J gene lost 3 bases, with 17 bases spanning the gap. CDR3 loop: CSASGSGDTDTEAFF. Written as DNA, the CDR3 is TGCAGTGCTAGTGGTTCGGGGGACACTGACACTGAAGCTTTCTTT.

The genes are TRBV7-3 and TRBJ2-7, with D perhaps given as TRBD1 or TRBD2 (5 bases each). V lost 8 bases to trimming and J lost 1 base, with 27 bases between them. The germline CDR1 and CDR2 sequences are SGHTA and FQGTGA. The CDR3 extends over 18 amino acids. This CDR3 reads CASSFQADGAEPSYEQYV. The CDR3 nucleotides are TGTGCCAGCTCATTTCAGGCAGACGGGGCAGAACCTTCCTACGAGCAGTACGTC.

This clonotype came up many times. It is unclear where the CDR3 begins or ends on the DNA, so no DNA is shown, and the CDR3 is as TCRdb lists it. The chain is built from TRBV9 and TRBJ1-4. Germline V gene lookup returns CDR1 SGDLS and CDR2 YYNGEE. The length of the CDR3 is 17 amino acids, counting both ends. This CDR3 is CASSVGSDTQYFEKLFF.

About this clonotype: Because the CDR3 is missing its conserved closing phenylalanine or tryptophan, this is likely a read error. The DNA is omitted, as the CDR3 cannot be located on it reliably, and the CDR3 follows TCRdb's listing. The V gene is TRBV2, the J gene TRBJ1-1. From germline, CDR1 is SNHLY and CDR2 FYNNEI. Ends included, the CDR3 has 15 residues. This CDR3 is CASGDAGSEKPYVFS.

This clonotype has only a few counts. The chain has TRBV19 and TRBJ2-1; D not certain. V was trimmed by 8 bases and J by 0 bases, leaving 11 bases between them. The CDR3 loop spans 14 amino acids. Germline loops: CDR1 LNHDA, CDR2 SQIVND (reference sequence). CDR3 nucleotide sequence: TGTGCCAGTGCTCAAATGAGCTCCTACAATGAGCAGTTCTTC. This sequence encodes CASAQMSSYNEQFF.

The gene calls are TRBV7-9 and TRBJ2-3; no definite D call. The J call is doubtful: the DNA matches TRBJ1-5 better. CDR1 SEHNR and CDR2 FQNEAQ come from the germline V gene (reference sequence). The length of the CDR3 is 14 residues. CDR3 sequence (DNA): TGTGCCAGCAGCTTCGCGGGTGGTCACGATACGCAGCATTTT. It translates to CASSFAGGHDTQHF.